These 22 T cell receptor beta chains came from one sample sequenced in a study of cytomegalovirus exposure and HLA in healthy donors. PCR involved 60 Vbeta and 13 Jbeta primers. Clones were sequenced by immunoSEQ multiplex PCR, and TCRdb holds only the in-frame ones, with some missing. This sample has some 130,000 clones; 77% occur once, and the top ten carry more than 4%. The material sequenced was PBMCs. Source of these receptors: a male donor in good health and CMV-seropositive.

The chain links TRBV6-5 to TRBJ2-5; 10 nucleotides agree with TRBD1. Germline CDR1 MNHEY, CDR2 SVGAGI. The CDR3 spans 14 residues. V gave up 6 bases and J gave up 5 bases; unmatched junction bases: 6. The CDR3 bases are TGTGCCAGCAGACGACAGGGGGCCTCGGAGACCCAGTACTTC. This translates into CASRRQGASETQYF.

This chain joins TRBV9 and TRBJ2-2, with D tentatively TRBD2 (6 bases). CDR3 size: 15 residues. The germline CDR1 and CDR2 sequences are SGDLS and YYNGEE. Between the trimmed V and J ends, which lost 0 bases and 3 bases, there was a span of 9 bases. The CDR3 sequence: CASSVEGLYTGELFF. The DNA for the CDR3 is TGTGCCAGCAGCGTAGAGGGACTTTACACCGGGGAGCTGTTTTTT.

This chain connects TRBV4-2 to TRBJ2-5; a weak D match, TRBD2 (6 bases). With 1 base removed from V and 1 base from J, the gap between germline ends came to 22 bases. This CDR3 has 19 residues. Germline V gene sequence: CDR1 LGHNA, CDR2 YNFKEQ. CDR3 DNA: TGTGCCAGCAGCCAAGGGACTACCGGGGGTGAATATCGCCAAGAGACCCAGTACTTC. Protein: CASSQGTTGGEYRQETQYF.

The chain recombines TRBV5-8 with TRBJ1-1; D perhaps matches TRBD1 (5 bases). V gave up 0 bases and J gave up 1 base, with 13 bases separating them. Germline values: CDR1 SGHTS, CDR2 YDEGEE. The CDR3 is 16 residues long. The CDR3 here is CASSLEVGLGNTEAFF. The CDR3 coding sequence is TGTGCCAGCAGCTTGGAAGTGGGACTCGGGAACACTGAAGCTTTCTTT.

This sequence joins TRBV7-2 and TRBJ1-6; D not resolved. Germline CDR1 is SGHTA and CDR2 is FQGNSA. This CDR3 is 15 amino acids long. V was clipped by 5 bases and J by 7 bases, with 15 bases between them. For the CDR3, the DNA is TGTGCCAGCAGCCCTACCGTGTCTCGGAATTCACCCCTCCACTTT. Translating gives CASSPTVSRNSPLHF.

The chain recombines TRBV2 with TRBJ1-6; no reliable D call. This CDR3 is built from 16 residues. Germline CDR1 is SNHLY and CDR2 is FYNNEI. V shed 4 bases and J shed 9 bases, with 19 bases lying between them. The CDR3 nucleotides read TGTGCCAGCAGTGTCGAAGAGGGTTACGGTTTTTCACCCCTCCACTTT. This gives the protein CASSVEEGYGFSPLHF.

The V call is TRBV7-9, the J call TRBJ1-1; D is unresolved. This CDR3 has 12 amino acids. Germline CDR1 SEHNR, CDR2 FQNEAQ (reference sequence). Trimming pared 8 bases from V and 4 bases from J, leaving 11 bases between. The CDR3 nucleotides are TGTGCCAGCTCGAAAGGGAGCACTGAAGCTTTCTTT. Amino acids: CASSKGSTEAFF.

The CDR3 DNA follows: TGTGCCAGCAGACAGAACGGACTAGCGGGAGGGATCCAAGAGACCCAGTACTTC. Its protein product is CASRQNGLAGGIQETQYF. The gene calls are TRBV27 and TRBJ2-5; 15 nucleotides agree with TRBD2. Germline trimming cut 6 bases from V and 1 base from J; bases unmatched to any gene: 9. Germline V gives CDR1 MNHEY, CDR2 SMNVEV (reference sequence). The CDR3 consists of 18 residues.

The chain couples TRBV5-1 to TRBJ2-7; 9 nucleotides agree with TRBD1. The CDR3 loop spans 14 amino acids. V gave up 2 bases and J gave up 3 bases; unmatched junction bases: 3. CDR1 and CDR2 (germline): SGHRS, YFSETQ. The CDR3 sequence: CASSFGTGHYEQYF. For the CDR3, the DNA is TGCGCCAGCAGCTTCGGGACAGGGCACTACGAGCAGTACTTC.

The J gene is TRBJ1-2, the V gene TRBV11-2, with a possible D match to TRBD1 (5 bases). Trimming stripped 2 bases from V and 4 bases from J, with 20 bases between. The germline V gene has CDR1 SGHAT and CDR2 FQNNGV. The CDR3 runs 17 residues. This CDR3 reads CASSLNSQGQGLYGYTF. CDR3 DNA sequence: TGTGCCAGCAGCTTAAATTCTCAGGGTCAAGGTCTCTATGGCTACACCTTC.

In regard to this clone: At one boundary the junction diverges from the germline segment, which might be a read error. V gene TRBV7-9 combines with J gene TRBJ1-1, with D unclear. The CDR3 covers 12 residues. Looked up from germline, CDR1 is SEHNR and CDR2 is FQNEAQ (reference sequence). CDR3 amino acids: CSSSHVNTEAFF. The CDR3, as DNA: TGTTCCAGCAGCCATGTGAACACTGAAGCTTTCTTT.

The rearrangement joins TRBV5-1 to TRBJ2-4; D is undetermined. V was cut by 0 bases and J by 8 bases, with 6 bases left in between. CDR3 length: 12 residues. Per the germline V gene, CDR1 is SGHRS and CDR2 is YFSETQ. The CDR3 DNA sequence: TGCGCCAGCAGCTTGGAGGCGGACATTCAGTACTTC. Amino acids: CASSLEADIQYF.

This clone occurred a few times. The V and J genes are TRBV28 and TRBJ1-5; 7 bases fit TRBD1. Germline values: CDR1 MDHEN, CDR2 SYDVKM. The ends lost 5 bases at V and 2 bases at J; junction bases unmatched: 12. This CDR3 has 17 residues. CDR3: CASSPLPQGLGNQPQHF. The CDR3 DNA reads TGTGCCAGCAGTCCTTTACCACAGGGGTTGGGCAATCAGCCCCAGCATTTT.

Remarks on this clone: The identical CDR3 is also encoded by other nucleotide sequences in the sample. The V gene is TRBV5-1, the J gene TRBJ2-7; 9 bases align to TRBD2. Germline assignment: CDR1 SGHRS and CDR2 YFSETQ. Trimming cost V 2 bases and J 3 bases; bases outside gene matches: 3. The CDR3 consists of 14 residues. CDR3 nucleotides: TGCGCCAGCAGCTTTAGCGGGAGCAGCTACGAGCAGTACTTC. As protein: CASSFSGSSYEQYF.

The chain uses TRBV11-1 and TRBJ2-1, with TRBD2 identical over 9 bases. V was clipped by 10 bases and J by 7 bases; unmatched bases: 5. The CDR3 is 12 amino acids. Germline lookup yields CDR1 SGHAT and CDR2 FQDESV (reference sequence). CDR3 nucleotides: TGTGCCACGCGGGGGGGTGGTAATGAGCAGTTCTTC. Translated, it gives CATRGGGNEQFF.

The J gene is TRBJ2-7, the V gene TRBV7-9; 7 bases line up with TRBD1. In germline, CDR1 is SEHNR, CDR2 FQNEAQ (reference sequence). CDR3 length: 13 residues. V shed 5 bases and J 1 base; nucleotides not matched to a gene: 2. CDR3 in amino acids: CASSGQDSYEQYF. CDR3 in DNA: TGTGCCAGCAGCGGACAGGATTCCTACGAGCAGTACTTC.

The chain has TRBV19 and TRBJ2-1; 14 bases fit TRBD2. CDR1 is LNHDA, CDR2 SQIVND, per germline (reference sequence). V trimming: 6 bases; J trimming: 0 bases; junction bases outside the gene matches: 1. CDR3 size: 16 residues. In DNA, the CDR3 is TGTGCCAGTAGGGGGACTAGCGGGAGCTCCTACAATGAGCAGTTCTTC. Residues: CASRGTSGSSYNEQFF.

The chain couples TRBV11-2 to TRBJ2-7, with 8 bases lining up with TRBD1. V lost 3 bases and J lost 3; bases outside the gene matches: 4. CDR3 length: 14 amino acids. Germline lookup yields CDR1 SGHAT and CDR2 FQNNGV. In nucleotides, the CDR3 is TGTGCCAGCAGCTTCTCTGGACAGGGCTACGAGCAGTACTTC. This translates into CASSFSGQGYEQYF.

Only one count was recorded for this clone. V is TRBV18 and J is TRBJ2-5; maybe TRBD2 (5 bases). Trimming pared 1 base from V and 5 bases from J, leaving 8 bases between. Germline V gene data show CDR1 as KGHSH and CDR2 as LQKENI. The CDR3 is 13 residues long. CDR3 coding DNA: TGTGCCAGCTCACCACGGGAGCGGGAGACCCAGTACTTC. Encoded protein: CASSPRERETQYF.

This clone was counted between two and nine times. The chain uses TRBV29-1 and TRBJ2-5; D is possibly TRBD2 (5 bases). The CDR3 is 15 residues long. Trimming left V 5 bases short and J 2 bases short, with 18 bases between. The germline gives CDR1 SQVTM, CDR2 ANQGSEA. In nucleotides, the CDR3 is TGCAGCGTTTCCCGAACGGGGTCGCGGCAAGAGACCCAGTACTTC. This gives the protein CSVSRTGSRQETQYF. Full variable domain (remainder filled in from reference TRBV29-1 and TRBJ2-5): SAVISQKPSRDICQRGTSLTIQCQVDSQVTMMFWYRQQPGQSLTLIATANQGSEATYESGFVIDKFPISRPNLTFSTLTVSNMSPEDSSIYLCSVSRTGSRQETQYFGPGTRLLVL.

The J gene is TRBJ1-1, the V gene TRBV6-1; 8 bases map to TRBD1. Germline lookup yields CDR1 MNHNS and CDR2 SASEGT. The CDR3 sequence is 12 residues long. CDR3 DNA sequence: TGTGGCACAGGGACAGGCAACGGTGAAGCTTTCTTT. Its translation: CGTGTGNGEAFF.

Notes on this clone: Mismatch with germline at one junction end may stem from a read error. This chain joins TRBV28 and TRBJ2-4, with no clear D. Germline V gives CDR1 MDHEN, CDR2 SYDVKM. The CDR3 runs 13 residues. The CDR3 bases are TGTGCCAGCCTTTACTCAGCCAAAAACAGTCAGTACTTC. Translating it yields CASLYSAKNSQYF.